This T cell receptor beta chain was profiled in a study of CD8 T cells in ankylosing spondylitis (dated by TCRdb to 2016 to 2017). Regarding the study in general: To find TCR variants linked to disease, the study profiled T cell receptor beta repertoires in ankylosing spondylitis patients and healthy donors. In total, the full study cohort was made up of nearly 110 healthy donors and about two dozen ankylosing spondylitis patients. Peripheral blood was sampled, and synovial fluid was also collected from ankylosing spondylitis patients.

Points on this clonotype: Its cognate antigen has yet to be identified. Base qualities are missing; no much larger clone stands one base away.

Results the study describes overall, beyond this receptor: A TCR beta motif made up of several highly homologous amino acid variants appeared to be characteristic of blood from ankylosing spondylitis patients. Significant enrichment of the disease-linked clones was reported in matched synovial fluid samples from ankylosing spondylitis patients. Some of the motif variants had been reported before in the synovial fluid and blood of reactive arthritis patients, a finding that suggests common disease-initiation mechanisms. In peripheral blood, the disease-linked clones were found at relatively low frequencies and had a CD8+ phenotype.

The CDR1 and CDR2 encoded by the germline V gene are KGHSH and LQKENI. CDR3 length: 14 amino acids, cysteine to phenylalanine. The read is trimmed to its CDR3 DNA, 42 bases read in frame from base 1. The V end gives up 6 bases and the J end 4 bases, leaving 8 bases in the junction not matched to a gene. Sequencing instrument: Illumina HiSeq 2500. Quantitative 5'-RACE with molecular barcodes was the method used to prepare the TCR beta libraries. The paper's data handling went like this. A new computational method based on a probabilistic model of VDJ rearrangement was used to identify disease-linked TCR variants. Using fastp at Q25 and MiXCR, TCRdb reprocessed the public reads and kept productive beta chains. Rows merge per CDR3 protein into single entries with the most common DNA and genes. These V and J calls are TCRdb output, not the study's own analysis. The sample table records 450,000 or so distinct CDR3 sequences; 25% to 30% of these occur just once. In total, the top ten clones hold about 1% of the sample.

Sequenced material: blood, either unsorted or a sorted T cell fraction (not recorded which). The sequence was obtained from a male donor with ankylosing spondylitis. The sequence is built from TRBV18 and TRBJ1-1; 7 central nucleotides agree with TRBD1. The CDR3 has the sequence CASSSRGSGTEAFF. The DNA is TGTGCCAGCTCCTCCAGGGGGTCAGGCACTGAAGCTTTCTTT.